This T cell receptor (beta chain) was retrieved from a study of blood T cell repertoires in COVID-19. Study-wide context: PBMCs, B-cell-depleted T cells, or T cells were the source of the cDNA or gDNA that made up the material.

Profiling relied on immunoSEQ multiplex PCR, and the TCRdb table lists in-frame clones only, not all of them. This table holds around 46,000 clones, 65% to 85% found once. Germline V CDR1 and CDR2: SGHTA, FQGTGA. The CDR3 contains 14 residues. V lost 4 bases to trimming and J lost 2 bases; unmatched junction nucleotides: 2. The chain employs TRBV7-3 and TRBJ2-7; 10 nucleotides align to TRBD1. Sequencing was done on a sample of peripheral blood. The receptor was isolated from a human donor with active or convalescent COVID-19. The donor label of this sample is uncertain. CDR3 region: CASSSGTGAYEQYF. The DNA of the CDR3 is TGTGCCAGCAGCTCCGGGACAGGGGCCTACGAGCAGTACTTC.